The T cell receptor (beta chain) described here comes from a study of read filtering for tumor transcriptome and immune sequencing. Study details: By R-ISS, stages I, II and III held around 8, 16 and 7 patients. TCR-mapped reads were about 3.5 to 10.27 million with IR-seq versus about 75 to 1,400 with RNA-seq.

The library was built from about 400 ng RNA with molecular barcoded adaptors for alpha/delta and beta/gamma chains. TCRdb re-derived calls from the reads in MiXCR, one entry per CDR3 protein. Here the sample spans about 24,000 distinct CDR3 sequences, 20% to 25% being singletons. The CDR3 runs 16 residues. Trimming shortened V by 5 bases and J by 3 bases, and 18 bases separated the two germline ends. Germline V lookup: CDR1 MDHEN, CDR2 SYDVKM. The sample holds many counts of this clonotype. The V call is TRBV28, the J call TRBJ2-3; TRBD1 or TRBD2 may be the D gene (7 bases each). Sample: a population of CD138-negative cells sorted from bone marrow. The receptor comes from a donor at least 40 years old with multiple myeloma. Here the CDR3 reads CASSPRGAGQTDTQYF. CDR3 sequence (DNA): TGTGCCAGCAGTCCCCGAGGAGCGGGACAGACAGATACGCAGTATTTT. Drawing the rest from reference TRBV28 and TRBJ2-3, the complete variable domain is DVKVTQSSRYLVKRTGEKVFLECVQDMDHENMFWYRQDPGLGLRLIYFSYDVKMKEKGDIPEGYSVSREKKERFSLILESASTNQTSMYLCASSPRGAGQTDTQYFGPGTRLTVL.